The source of this T cell receptor (beta chain) is a study of long-term antiretroviral therapy in people with HIV. Study-level points and caveats: HIV repertoires spanned tighter CDR3 length ranges than controls did. The ART regimens used between about 2003 and 2018 may be less effective than current ones.

Assay version v3.0 of immunoSEQ was used, and it was run at survey level. This table comes from immunoSEQ multiplex PCR, and its TCRdb copy is limited to in-frame clones, with some not included. The sample shows about 25,000 clones, about 90% of them seen only once. Specimens retained about 0.95-11 million cryopreserved PBMC preceding DNA extraction. The germline V gene has CDR1 GTSNPN and CDR2 SVGIG (reference sequence). CDR3 length: 13 amino acids. V was trimmed by 2 bases and J by 0 bases, leaving 6 bases between them. With respect to this clone: Its antigen is as yet unknown.

This receptor was identified in a young man with HIV. The sample in question was unsorted PBMCs, obtained more than 4.3 years after starting antiretroviral therapy. The chain carries TRBV30 and TRBJ2-3, with D perhaps matching TRBD2 (5 bases). CDR3 loop: CAWSSGSTDTQYF. The CDR3 bases are TGTGCCTGGAGTAGCGGTAGCACAGATACGCAGTATTTT.